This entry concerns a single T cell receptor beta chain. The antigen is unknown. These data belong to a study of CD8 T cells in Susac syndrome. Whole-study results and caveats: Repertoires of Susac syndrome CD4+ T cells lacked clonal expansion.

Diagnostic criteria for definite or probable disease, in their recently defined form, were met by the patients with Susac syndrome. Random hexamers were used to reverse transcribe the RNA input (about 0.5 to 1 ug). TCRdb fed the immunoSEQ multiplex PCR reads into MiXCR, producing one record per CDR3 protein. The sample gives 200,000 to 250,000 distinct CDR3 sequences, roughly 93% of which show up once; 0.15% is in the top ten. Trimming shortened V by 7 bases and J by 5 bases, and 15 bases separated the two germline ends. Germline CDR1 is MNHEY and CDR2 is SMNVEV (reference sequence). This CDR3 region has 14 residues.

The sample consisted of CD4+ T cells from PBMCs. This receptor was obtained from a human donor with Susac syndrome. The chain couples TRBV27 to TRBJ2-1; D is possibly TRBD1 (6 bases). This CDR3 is CASIRAGVHNEQFF. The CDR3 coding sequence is TGTGCCAGCATCCGGGCAGGGGTCCACAATGAGCAGTTCTTC.